One and the same sample provided the 30 T cell receptor beta chains below, sequenced in a study of blood T cell repertoires in COVID-19. Here immunoSEQ multiplex PCR was the method, and the copy in TCRdb shows in-frame clones only, minus some. The sample holds around 340,000 clones, 80% to 90% seen once. The specimen was PBMCs or T cells enriched from blood (not recorded which). These receptors originate from a woman aged 40-49 years with acute COVID-19.

The chain joins TRBV4-1 to TRBJ1-4; 7 bases agree with TRBD1. Per germline, CDR1 MGHRA and CDR2 YSYEKL. This CDR3 contains 16 residues. J was trimmed by 5 bases and V by 2 bases; bases with no gene match: 8. In DNA, the CDR3 is TGCGCCAGCAGCCAACCCGACAGGGTCTGGAATGAAAAACTGTTTTTT. Translated: CASSQPDRVWNEKLFF.

The rearrangement uses TRBV7-9 and TRBJ1-4; a weak D match, TRBD1 (6 bases). CDR3 length: 15 residues. V shed 2 bases and J shed 7 bases, with 14 bases lying between them. The germline gives CDR1 SEHNR, CDR2 FQNEAQ (reference sequence). CDR3 residues: CASSLPTGGSEKLFF. The CDR3 DNA follows: TGTGCCAGCAGCTTACCGACAGGAGGTAGTGAAAAACTGTTTTTT.

CDR3 loop: CASSSRQGLLGYTF. Here the CDR3 DNA reads TGTGCCAGCAGCTCAAGACAGGGCCTTTTGGGGTACACCTTC. The J gene is TRBJ1-2, the V gene TRBV7-2; 7 bases agree with TRBD1. From germline, CDR1 is SGHTA and CDR2 FQGNSA. CDR3 length: 14 amino acids. J gave up 11 bases and V 4 bases, and 13 bases lay outside the gene matches.

The rearrangement links TRBV7-2 to TRBJ2-3; 10 nucleotides align to TRBD2. CDR1 is SGHTA, CDR2 FQGNSA, per germline. CDR3 length: 16 amino acids. V was clipped by 5 bases and J by 3 bases; unmatched bases: 8. The CDR3 protein is CASSQELAGRTDTQYF. DNA for the CDR3: TGTGCCAGCAGCCAAGAACTAGCGGGAAGGACAGATACGCAGTATTTT. Using reference TRBV7-2 and TRBJ2-3 for the parts outside the CDR3, the full variable domain is GAGVSQSPSNKVTEKGKDVELRCDPISGHTALYWYRQSLGQGLEFLIYFQGNSAPDKSGLPSDRFSAERTGGSVSTLTIQRTQQEDSAVYLCASSQELAGRTDTQYFGPGTRLTVL.

The genes are TRBV15 and TRBJ1-5; D ambiguous. The CDR3 has 13 residues. V was clipped by 0 bases and J by 5 bases, with 5 bases between them. From germline, CDR1 is LNHNV and CDR2 YYDKDF (reference sequence). The CDR3 sequence is CATSRDPDQPQHF. The CDR3 DNA sequence: TGTGCCACCAGCAGAGACCCCGATCAGCCCCAGCATTTT.

This chain links TRBV4-2 with TRBJ1-2; D unresolved. This CDR3 contains 21 residues. V was clipped by 4 bases and J by 1 base, with 31 bases between them. The germline CDR1 and CDR2 sequences are LGHNA and YNFKEQ. In nucleotides, the CDR3 is TGTGCCAGCAGCCCTTCAATTCCGGGATTTCAAAGGCCCCCCCTTAACTATGGCTACACCTTC. It yields the protein CASSPSIPGFQRPPLNYGYTF.

This rearrangement joins TRBV7-8 to TRBJ1-5; 8 nucleotides match TRBD1. The V and J ends lost 5 bases and 4 bases, in that order; junction bases with no gene match: 7. Germline CDR1 and CDR2: SGHVS and FQNEAQ. This CDR3 is built from 15 residues. CDR3 amino acids: CASSPEDRANQPQHF. The CDR3 nucleotides are TGTGCCAGCAGCCCGGAGGACAGGGCAAATCAGCCCCAGCATTTT.

V gene TRBV4-3 combines with J gene TRBJ2-2; 8 bases fit TRBD2. The V segment lost 2 bases and the J segment 5 bases; nucleotides outside the gene matches: 4. The CDR3 is 15 amino acids. The germline CDR1 and CDR2 sequences are LGHNA and YSLEER. In nucleotides, the CDR3 is TGCGCCAGCAGCCAACGAGCGGGAGAAACCGGGGAGCTGTTTTTT. This translates into CASSQRAGETGELFF.

This chain joins TRBV3-1 (or the pseudogene TRBV3-2) and TRBJ2-7, with 8 bases lining up with TRBD1. This CDR3 has 15 amino acids. Germline lookup yields CDR1 LGHDT and CDR2 YNNKEL (reference sequence). Trimming removed 6 bases from V and 4 bases from J; junction bases left unmatched: 11. CDR3 sequence: CASSPMAGGMYEQYF. The CDR3 nucleotides read TGTGCCAGCAGTCCGATGGCAGGGGGCATGTACGAGCAGTACTTC.

The V gene is TRBV15, the J gene TRBJ2-7, with TRBD1 identical over 9 bases. The germline V gene encodes CDR1 LNHNV and CDR2 YYDKDF (reference sequence). Trimming at V came to 1 base and at J to 3 bases, leaving 7 bases not matched to a gene. There are 16 residues in the CDR3. The CDR3 DNA is TGTGCCACCAGCAGAGGATCGGGGACAGGGATCTACGAGCAGTACTTC. Residues: CATSRGSGTGIYEQYF.

The V call is TRBV5-6, the J call TRBJ2-2; no reliable D call. CDR1 SGHDT and CDR2 YYEEEE come from the germline V gene. This CDR3 comprises 13 residues. The germline V and J ends were trimmed by 0 bases and 5 bases, with 5 bases remaining between them. CDR3 in amino acids: CASSLDPTGELFF. Written as DNA, the CDR3 is TGTGCCAGCAGCTTGGATCCTACCGGGGAGCTGTTTTTT.

At least ten counts were recorded for this clone. The V call is TRBV3-1 (or the pseudogene TRBV3-2), the J call TRBJ2-1; 11 nucleotides line up with TRBD2. The CDR3 is 17 residues long. Germline loops: CDR1 LGHDT, CDR2 YNNKEL (reference sequence). Trimming cost V 6 bases and J 6 bases; bases outside gene matches: 13. The CDR3 sequence is CASRDRLAGGPGNEQFF. CDR3 sequence (DNA): TGTGCCAGCAGAGACCGTTTAGCGGGAGGGCCCGGCAATGAGCAGTTCTTC.

The gene calls are TRBV7-9 and TRBJ2-3, with a weak D call TRBD2 (5 bases). The CDR3 length is 16 residues. CDR1 and CDR2 (germline): SEHNR, FQNEAQ (reference sequence). Between the trimmed V and J ends, which lost 11 bases and 4 bases, there was a span of 25 bases. CDR3 sequence: CAGRRDVDPGSDTQYF. The CDR3 coding sequence is TGTGCCGGACGTCGAGATGTTGACCCGGGATCAGATACGCAGTATTTT.

The rearrangement links TRBV14 to TRBJ2-7; 11 bases agree with TRBD2. Germline V CDR1 and CDR2: SGHDN, FVKESK. The junction had 9 bases not matched to a gene; V was cut back by 2 bases and J by 9 bases. This CDR3 spans 15 amino acids. CDR3 DNA sequence: TGTGCCAGCAGCCAACTAGCGGGGGGATATATTCGGCAGTACTTC. Translation: CASSQLAGGYIRQYF.

The table lists this clone with a count of one. The genes are TRBV20-1 and TRBJ1-4, with TRBD1 matching over 8 bases. The V segment lost 3 bases and the J segment 8 bases; nucleotides outside the gene matches: 5. The CDR3 has 13 residues. Germline CDR1 is DFQATT and CDR2 is SNEGSKA (reference sequence). CDR3 protein: CSASRRGREKLFF. CDR3 coding DNA: TGCAGTGCTAGTCGCAGGGGGCGGGAAAAACTGTTTTTT.

The chain carries TRBV6-5 and TRBJ1-1; D ambiguous. The length of the CDR3 is 14 residues. Trimming stripped 4 bases from V and 2 bases from J, with 11 bases between. From germline, CDR1 is MNHEY and CDR2 SVGAGI. The DNA of the CDR3 is TGTGCCAGCAGTTCCAACCCACAAAACACTGAAGCTTTCTTT. Translating it yields CASSSNPQNTEAFF.

This chain links TRBV5-1 with TRBJ2-5; maybe TRBD1 (5 bases). Germline CDR1 SGHRS, CDR2 YFSETQ. V lost 4 bases, J lost 2 bases, and 9 bases lay in between. The CDR3 has 13 amino acids. The CDR3 here is CASSPGWQETQYF. DNA of the CDR3: TGCGCCAGCAGCCCAGGGTGGCAAGAGACCCAGTACTTC.

The chain's CDR3 is CASSLRAPAGARYNEQFF. CDR3 bases: TGTGCCAGCAGCTTACGGGCCCCGGCGGGGGCCAGGTACAATGAGCAGTTCTTC. The chain is built from TRBV7-3 and TRBJ2-1; D may be TRBD2 (7 bases). There are 18 residues in the CDR3. From germline, CDR1 is SGHTA and CDR2 FQGTGA. V gave up 2 bases and J gave up 4 bases, with 21 bases separating them.

This chain connects TRBV6-4 to TRBJ2-3; 11 bases match TRBD2. V gave up 3 bases and J gave up 1 base; unmatched junction bases: 0. CDR3 size: 15 residues. CDR1 MRHNA and CDR2 SNTAGT come from the germline V gene. Written as DNA, the CDR3 is TGTGCCAGCAGTGAGACTAGCGGGGGCACAGATACGCAGTATTTT. Amino acid sequence: CASSETSGGTDTQYF.

This chain joins TRBV5-1 and TRBJ1-4; TRBD1 might be the D (5 bases). The CDR3 sequence is 14 residues long. V shed 5 bases and J shed 3 bases, with 11 bases lying between them. Germline V gene lookup returns CDR1 SGHRS and CDR2 YFSETQ. CDR3 DNA: TGCGCCAGCAGATGGGACTGGTCTAATGAAAAACTGTTTTTT. Amino acid sequence: CASRWDWSNEKLFF. The entire variable domain, with the rest obtained from reference TRBV5-1 and TRBJ1-4, is as follows: KAGVTQTPRYLIKTRGQQVTLSCSPISGHRSVSWYQQTPGQGLQFLFEYFSETQRNKGNFPGRFSGRQFSNSRSEMNVSTLELGDSALYLCASRWDWSNEKLFFGSGTQLSVL.

The genes are TRBV28 and TRBJ2-3, with 14 nucleotides matching TRBD2. The CDR3 totals 16 residues. V gave up 5 bases and J gave up 4 bases; unmatched junction bases: 5. Germline V lookup: CDR1 MDHEN, CDR2 SYDVKM. CDR3 coding DNA: TGTGCCAGCAGTATACGACTAGCGGGAGGGTCAGATACGCAGTATTTT. Protein product: CASSIRLAGGSDTQYF.

The CDR3, as DNA: TGTGCCAGCAGCTTGGTGAGTCACTATGGCTACACCTTC. Translated, it gives CASSLVSHYGYTF. The chain employs TRBV5-6 and TRBJ1-2; D not certain. Trimming took 0 bases from V and 3 from J, leaving 6 bases between them. This CDR3 is built from 13 residues. Germline V CDR1 and CDR2: SGHDT, YYEEEE.

A word on this clone: The sample has other DNA sequences that encode this CDR3 too. CDR3 DNA: TGTGCCAGCAGTTCCGGCGGGAGCACAGATACGCAGTATTTT. It translates to CASSSGGSTDTQYF. V usage is TRBV28 and J usage is TRBJ2-3; possible D gene TRBD2, 5 bases. Germline assignment: CDR1 MDHEN and CDR2 SYDVKM. V was clipped by 4 bases and J by 0 bases, with 8 bases between them. The CDR3 extends over 14 amino acids.

This chain joins TRBV4-1 and TRBJ2-1; TRBD1 is a possible D gene (6 bases). Germline V gene sequence: CDR1 MGHRA, CDR2 YSYEKL. The CDR3 has 16 amino acids. The V end was cut by 4 bases, the J end by 5 bases, with 18 bases between. The CDR3 here is CASSRPGQFLNNEQFF. CDR3 bases: TGCGCCAGCAGCCGCCCCGGACAGTTTCTCAACAATGAGCAGTTCTTC.

This chain uses TRBV19 with TRBJ1-3; D not certain. The CDR3 sequence is 13 residues long. V was trimmed by 7 bases and J by 0 bases, leaving 7 bases between them. CDR1 and CDR2 (germline): LNHDA, SQIVND (reference sequence). The CDR3 bases are TGTGCCAGTACGGTTAGCTCTGGAAACACCATATATTTT. Its protein product is CASTVSSGNTIYF.

This chain uses TRBV11-2 with TRBJ2-7; D may be TRBD2 (6 bases). Per germline, CDR1 SGHAT and CDR2 FQNNGV. Deletions cut 6 bases from V and 7 bases from J, with 10 bases between. The CDR3 length is 11 residues. The CDR3 region has the DNA TGTGCCAGCAGTCTAGGGAGGGAGCAGTACTTC. Protein sequence: CASSLGREQYF.

The gene calls are TRBV18 and TRBJ1-4; D remains ambiguous. Between the trimmed V and J ends, which lost 2 bases and 0 bases, there was a span of 19 bases. CDR1 is KGHSH and CDR2 is LQKENI in the germline V gene. The CDR3 contains 19 residues. CDR3 protein: CASSPSFFWRTTTNEKLFF. DNA of the CDR3: TGTGCCAGCTCACCATCCTTCTTTTGGCGGACTACAACTAATGAAAAACTGTTTTTT.

The gene calls are TRBV4-1 and TRBJ2-4; the D gene is possibly TRBD2 (5 bases). Germline V CDR1 and CDR2: MGHRA, YSYEKL. V lost 2 bases, J lost 0 bases, and 14 bases lay in between. The CDR3 is 17 amino acids. The DNA for the CDR3 is TGCGCCAGCAGCCAACTGATAGGGAGACTAGCCAAAAACATTCAGTACTTC. Its translation: CASSQLIGRLAKNIQYF.

The genes are TRBV4-2 and TRBJ2-1; 12 positions match TRBD2. There are 16 residues in the CDR3. V lost 4 bases to trimming and J lost 6 bases; unmatched junction nucleotides: 7. Germline CDR1 LGHNA, CDR2 YNFKEQ. CDR3 loop: CASSPSSGRASNEQFF. DNA for the CDR3: TGTGCCAGCAGCCCCTCTAGCGGGAGGGCCTCCAATGAGCAGTTCTTC.

V usage is TRBV7-6 and J usage is TRBJ2-7; 11 bases line up with TRBD1. The CDR3 is 17 residues long. CDR1 and CDR2 (germline): SGHVS, FNYEAQ. V gave up 5 bases and J gave up 2 bases; unmatched junction bases: 11. CDR3 bases: TGTGCCAGCAGCCAGCTAGCCGGGACAGGGGGACCCTACGAGCAGTACTTC. The encoded protein is CASSQLAGTGGPYEQYF. The whole variable domain, filled in from reference TRBV7-6 and TRBJ2-7, reads GAGVSQSPRYKVTKRGQDVALRCDPISGHVSLYWYRQALGQGPEFLTYFNYEAQQDKSGLPNDRFSAERPEGSISTLTIQRTEQRDSAMYRCASSQLAGTGGPYEQYFGPGTRLTVT.